Listed below are T cell receptor beta chains from one sample, sequenced in a study of CD8+CD57+ T cells in acquired aplastic anemia. One entry per CDR3 protein results from TCRdb running MiXCR on the reads. This table holds 250,000 to 300,000 distinct CDR3 sequences, approximately 58% found once. The sample taken for sequencing was sorted CD4+, CD8+, or CD8+CD57+ T cells (not recorded which) from PBMCs. These receptors were collected from a human donor with aplastic anemia. CDR3s include the opening cysteine and the closing phenylalanine or tryptophan. D genes are given only for firm matches. For some rows the clone size is stated as once, few or many, or as a class when expanded; others skip it.

NA,many,TRBV19,TRBJ1-2,CASNPGHYYGYTF,TGTGCCAGTAATCCGGGACACTATTATGGCTACACCTTC
TRBD2,NA,TRBV6-2/TRBV6-3,TRBJ2-7,CASIQTSPGYDQHF,TGTGCCAGCATCCAGACTAGCCCTGGCTACGATCAGCACTTC
NA,NA,TRBV19,TRBJ1-5,CASIGGGNQPQHF,TGTGCCAGTATCGGGGGGGGGAATCAGCCCCAGCACTTT
TRBD2,NA,TRBV5-1,TRBJ2-3,CASSLQQGTSGIDTQYF,TGCGCCAGCAGTCTTCAACAGGGGACTAGCGGGATAGATACGCAGTATTTT
NA,many,TRBV5-5,TRBJ2-7,CASSRGVAAYEQYF,TGTGCCAGCAGCCGAGGAGTAGCGGCGTACGAGCAGTACTTC
TRBD1,NA,TRBV2,TRBJ2-4,CASNGQGALGNIQYF,TGTGCCAGCAACGGACAGGGGGCTCTGGGAAACATTCAGTACTTC
NA,NA,TRBV29-1,TRBJ2-7,CSVEKTARDEQYF,TGCAGCGTTGAAAAGACAGCCAGAGACGAGCAGTACTTC
TRBD2,NA,TRBV6-4,TRBJ2-1,CASSHPGLGNEQFF,TGTGCCAGCAGTCACCCGGGACTAGGCAATGAGCAGTTCTTC
NA,once,TRBV11-2,TRBJ1-1,CASSPRNSNTEAFF,TGTGCCAGCAGCCCGCGTAACTCGAACACTGAAGCTTTCTTT
TRBD2,once,TRBV24-1,TRBJ2-3,CATEPGTSDTDTQYF,TGTGCCACTGAACCCGGGACTAGCGACACAGATACGCAGTATTTT
NA,NA,TRBV19,TRBJ1-5,CASSIRQANQPQHF,TGTGCCAGTAGTATCCGACAGGCTAATCAGCCCCAGCATTTT
NA,NA,TRBV11-3,TRBJ2-7,CASSDPPPTVTYEQYF,TGTGCCAGCAGCGACCCCCCCCCCACGGTTACCTACGAGCAGTACTTC
TRBD1,NA,TRBV19,TRBJ2-7,CASSVTGQGAREQYF,TGTGCCAGTAGTGTGACGGGACAGGGGGCGAGGGAGCAGTACTTC
NA,NA,TRBV20-1,TRBJ2-5,CSAHNPTETQETQYF,TGCAGTGCTCACAACCCCACAGAGACCCAAGAGACCCAGTACTTC
NA,NA,TRBV29-1,TRBJ1-2,CSVGGLPNYGYTF,TGCAGCGTAGGTGGGCTCCCTAACTATGGCTACACCTTC
NA,NA,TRBV10-2,TRBJ2-7,CASRQESYEQYF,TGCGCCAGCAGACAGGAGTCCTACGAGCAGTACTTC
TRBD2,few,TRBV3-1,TRBJ2-2,CASSQGGLADTGELFF,TGTGCCAGCAGCCAAGGGGGACTAGCAGACACCGGGGAGCTGTTTTTT
NA,NA,TRBV2,TRBJ2-1,CASSIPSDTYNEQFF,TGTGCCAGCAGTATTCCTAGCGATACCTACAATGAGCAGTTCTTC
NA,NA,TRBV10-3,TRBJ2-7,CAISETSRKQYF,TGTGCCATCAGTGAAACTAGCCGCAAGCAGTACTTC
TRBD1,NA,TRBV4-1,TRBJ1-5,CASSQAGGSNQPQHF,TGCGCCAGCAGCCAAGCAGGGGGAAGCAATCAGCCCCAGCATTTT
NA,few,TRBV2,TRBJ1-3,CASSPRDLGWSSGNTIYF,TGTGCCAGCTCACCTCGCGATCTCGGCTGGAGCTCTGGAAACACCATATATTTT
NA,NA,TRBV2,TRBJ1-1,CASSERSGNTEAFF,TGTGCCAGCAGTGAAAGGTCGGGGAACACTGAAGCTTTCTTT
NA,NA,TRBV7-3,TRBJ2-1,CASSYGTANEQFF,TGTGCCAGCAGCTACGGGACTGCTAATGAGCAGTTCTTC
NA,NA,TRBV12-3/TRBV12-4,TRBJ1-2,CASSDGGYGYTF,TGTGCCAGCTCTGACGGGGGCTATGGCTACACCTTC
TRBD2,NA,TRBV5-1,TRBJ2-5,CASSLGNSGVQETQYF,TGCGCCAGCAGCTTGGGAAATAGCGGGGTCCAAGAGACCCAGTACTTC
NA,NA,TRBV7-9,TRBJ2-1,CASSYLPGEQLF,TGTGCCAGCAGTTATCTACCAGGGGAGCAGTTGTTC
TRBD1,NA,TRBV5-4,TRBJ1-4,CASSPGQVNNEKLFF,TGTGCCAGCAGCCCGGGACAGGTCAATAATGAAAAACTGTTTTTT
TRBD2,NA,TRBV19,TRBJ2-7,CASSIDVGGGPSSYEQYF,TGTGCCAGTAGTATAGATGTTGGGGGAGGGCCCAGCTCCTACGAGCAGTACTTC
NA,NA,TRBV2,TRBJ1-1,CASSTGLMNTEAFF,TGTGCCAGCAGTACCGGGTTGATGAACACTGAAGCTTTCTTT
NA,many,TRBV9,TRBJ1-1,CASSYKEGGNTEAFF,TGTGCCAGCAGCTACAAAGAGGGGGGGAACACTGAAGCTTTCTTT
TRBD1,NA,TRBV20-1,TRBJ1-6,CSASLQGTSYNSPLHF,TGCAGTGCTAGCCTACAGGGGACCTCCTATAATTCACCCCTCCACTTT
TRBD1,NA,TRBV7-2,TRBJ2-2,CASSPRGPPNTGELFF,TGTGCCAGCAGCCCCAGGGGGCCCCCAAACACCGGGGAGCTGTTTTTT
NA,many,TRBV3-1,TRBJ2-1,CASSRRSQGDEQFF,TGTGCCAGCAGCCGCCGCTCACAGGGCGATGAGCAGTTCTTC
TRBD1,NA,TRBV7-9,TRBJ1-1,CASRQGLMTEAFF,TGTGCCAGCAGACAGGGGTTAATGACTGAAGCTTTCTTT
TRBD2,NA,TRBV20-1,TRBJ2-7,CSATREGPSPYEQYF,TGCAGTGCCACGCGGGAGGGGCCCTCCCCCTACGAGCAGTACTTC
NA,NA,TRBV20-1,TRBJ1-1,CSARHAEGTFF,TGCAGTGCTAGACACGCGGAGGGGACTTTCTTT
NA,NA,TRBV2,TRBJ1-5,CASSYSTGANQPQHF,TGTGCCAGCAGTTACTCGACGGGGGCCAATCAGCCCCAGCATTTT
NA,NA,TRBV14,TRBJ1-1,CASSRQGWGEEAFF,TGTGCCAGCAGCCGACAAGGGTGGGGGGAAGAAGCTTTCTTT
NA,NA,TRBV28,TRBJ1-4,CASSLSGKREKLFF,TGTGCCAGCAGTTTATCAGGGAAGAGGGAAAAACTGTTTTTT
NA,NA,TRBV19,TRBJ1-1,CAASREGSEAFF,TGTGCCGCCTCAAGGGAGGGGAGTGAAGCTTTCTTT
TRBD2,many,TRBV10-2,TRBJ2-7,CAGLACEQYF,TGCGCAGGACTAGCTTGTGAGCAGTACTTC
NA,many,TRBV6-5,TRBJ1-5,CAGSYQRTSNQPQHF,TGTGCCGGCAGTTACCAACGGACGAGCAATCAGCCCCAGCATTTT
NA,NA,TRBV24-1,TRBJ1-4,CATMPGNEKLFF,TGTGCCACCATGCCGGGTAATGAAAAACTGTTTTTT
NA,NA,TRBV19,TRBJ1-2,CASSIGDYGYTF,TGTGCCAGTAGTATAGGGGACTATGGCTACACCTTC
TRBD1,NA,TRBV2,TRBJ2-7,CASRDRGKGSYEQYF,TGTGCCAGCAGGGACAGGGGTAAGGGCTCCTACGAGCAGTACTTC
NA,NA,TRBV7-6,TRBJ2-7,CASSPSQASSYEQYF,TGTGCCAGCAGCCCGTCTCAAGCTAGCTCCTACGAGCAGTACTTC
NA,NA,TRBV5-1,TRBJ2-3,CASSLVDGYTDTQYF,TGCGCCAGCAGCTTGGTTGACGGATACACAGATACGCAGTATTTT
NA,NA,TRBV24-1,TRBJ1-2,CATSAGDNYGYTF,TGTGCCACCAGTGCCGGAGATAACTATGGCTACACCTTC
NA,NA,TRBV20-1,TRBJ1-1,CSARDPTHFSTEAFF,TGCAGTGCTAGAGACCCGACCCATTTTAGCACTGAAGCTTTCTTT
NA,NA,TRBV29-1,TRBJ2-5,CSVGGGLPGAQYF,TGCAGCGTTGGTGGAGGGCTGCCGGGGGCCCAGTACTTC
NA,few,TRBV9,TRBJ1-6,CASSVDAGAYNSPLHF,TGTGCCAGCAGCGTAGATGCAGGGGCCTATAATTCACCCCTCCACTTT
NA,NA,TRBV2,TRBJ1-1,CASKDLSTEAFF,TGTGCCAGCAAGGATCTAAGCACTGAAGCTTTCTTT
NA,NA,TRBV20-1,TRBJ2-5,CSARDPQETQYF,TGCAGTGCTAGAGATCCCCAAGAGACCCAGTACTTC